This T cell receptor beta chain was recorded in a study of identical twins. The study, taken as a whole, reports: Models predicted less out-of-frame TCR alpha sharing in monozygotic twins than was found.

The CDR3 totals 13 residues. With 5 bases removed from V and 7 bases from J, the gap between germline ends came to 9 bases. The V gene's germline CDR1 is MGHDK and CDR2 SYGVNS. A remark on this clonotype: Its antigen is as yet unknown.

Template switching, a step in the protocol, added a universal primer site, and cDNA carried unique molecular identifiers. TCRdb redid the calling of the 5' RACE reads with MiXCR, one entry per CDR3 protein. This sample has fewer than 650,000 distinct CDR3 sequences; under 8.5% occur once, and the top ten carry 1.6%. The data were also submitted as part of a second study, on yellow fever vaccine responses in identical twins. As that report states: As reported, the vaccine T cell response of twins seemed partly convergent and partly personalized.

The J gene is TRBJ1-6, the V gene TRBV25-1; the D gene is possibly TRBD1 (5 bases). The receptor was derived from a woman younger than 30 in good health. Sequenced input: PBMCs. CDR3 sequence (DNA): TGTGCCAGCAGTATCCAGGGAAATTCACCCCTCCACTTT. This translates into CASSIQGNSPLHF.